The rows below give T cell receptor beta chains drawn from one sample of a study of blood T cell repertoires in COVID-19. The assay was immunoSEQ multiplex PCR, and TCRdb's table has in-frame clones only and misses some. This sample has around 300,000 clones, with about 89% found just once. Sequenced sample: PBMCs or T cells enriched from blood (not recorded which). These receptors all come from a woman aged 40 to 50 who had recovered from COVID-19. Both conserved end residues are part of each CDR3. Fields, in order: J gene, V gene, CDR3 protein.

j_gene: TRBJ2-7
v_gene: TRBV6-2/TRBV6-3
CDR3aa: CASSYRQGEQYF

j_gene: TRBJ1-1
v_gene: TRBV2
CDR3aa: CASSEATRQGGEAFF

j_gene: TRBJ1-3
v_gene: TRBV6-1
CDR3aa: CASSESDGLGNTIYF

j_gene: TRBJ1-3
v_gene: TRBV30
CDR3aa: CAYSTRTGNTIYF

j_gene: TRBJ2-1
v_gene: TRBV2
CDR3aa: CASSVGTSGVHEQFF

j_gene: TRBJ1-4
v_gene: TRBV7-9
CDR3aa: CATSKGRGEKLFF

j_gene: TRBJ1-1
v_gene: TRBV5-1
CDR3aa: CASSLVLGGNTEAFF

j_gene: TRBJ1-2
v_gene: TRBV15
CDR3aa: CATSRDRSGGVYGYTF

j_gene: TRBJ1-2
v_gene: TRBV27
CDR3aa: CASSPDRARNYGYTF

j_gene: TRBJ2-7
v_gene: TRBV29-1
CDR3aa: CSVVSAGFYEQYF

j_gene: TRBJ2-2
v_gene: TRBV4-1
CDR3aa: CASSQAGHRELFF

j_gene: TRBJ1-5
v_gene: TRBV10-1
CDR3aa: CASSDLPGQGVHSNQPQHF

j_gene: TRBJ1-2
v_gene: TRBV27
CDR3aa: CASSLSPGTGGDLNYGYTF

j_gene: TRBJ2-3
v_gene: TRBV3-1/TRBV3-2
CDR3aa: CASSHLGLAGEYSQYF

j_gene: TRBJ2-1
v_gene: TRBV4-2
CDR3aa: CASSQDPRKSYNEQFF

j_gene: TRBJ2-2
v_gene: TRBV19
CDR3aa: CASSIGTGGYTGELFF

j_gene: TRBJ2-5
v_gene: TRBV7-2
CDR3aa: CASSLYGKEETQYF

j_gene: TRBJ2-2
v_gene: TRBV5-1
CDR3aa: CASSSGLAGGLTGELFF

j_gene: TRBJ2-1
v_gene: TRBV19
CDR3aa: CASSGGRRNEQFF

j_gene: TRBJ1-6
v_gene: TRBV11-2
CDR3aa: CASTLRQGSSPLHF

j_gene: TRBJ2-7
v_gene: TRBV15
CDR3aa: CATSRDGELGGYEQYF

j_gene: TRBJ1-1
v_gene: TRBV29-1
CDR3aa: CSAEGAPTNTEAFF

j_gene: TRBJ2-5
v_gene: TRBV9
CDR3aa: CASSAGLQAETQYF

j_gene: TRBJ1-2
v_gene: TRBV6-1
CDR3aa: CASSEAIGHRNYGYTF

j_gene: TRBJ1-1
v_gene: TRBV24-1
CDR3aa: CATSERQGRGAFF

j_gene: TRBJ2-3
v_gene: TRBV19
CDR3aa: CASSWASTDTQYF

j_gene: TRBJ1-2
v_gene: TRBV5-6
CDR3aa: CASSFGTARGGYTF

j_gene: TRBJ2-5
v_gene: TRBV6-5
CDR3aa: CASSLTSRRETQYF

j_gene: TRBJ1-2
v_gene: TRBV6-1
CDR3aa: CASSEAYSKNYGYTF

j_gene: TRBJ2-5
v_gene: TRBV2
CDR3aa: CASSGLTDQETQYF

j_gene: TRBJ2-7
v_gene: TRBV18
CDR3aa: CASSPENPGLAAHEQYF

j_gene: TRBJ1-2
v_gene: TRBV18
CDR3aa: CASSPNPGQGALKGYTF

j_gene: TRBJ1-6
v_gene: TRBV9
CDR3aa: CASSGVQEINNSPLHF

j_gene: TRBJ2-3
v_gene: TRBV18
CDR3aa: CASSPLVSTDTQYF

j_gene: TRBJ2-3
v_gene: TRBV15
CDR3aa: CATSEGLASTDTQYF

j_gene: TRBJ1-2
v_gene: TRBV18
CDR3aa: CASSQETGRQGDYGYTF

j_gene: TRBJ2-2
v_gene: TRBV7-2
CDR3aa: CASSFSGNTGELFF

j_gene: TRBJ2-3
v_gene: TRBV7-9
CDR3aa: CASSFRGVSTDTQYF

j_gene: TRBJ2-2
v_gene: TRBV27
CDR3aa: CASSFQGLYSGELFF

j_gene: TRBJ2-7
v_gene: TRBV6-1
CDR3aa: CASRQGARGEQYF

j_gene: TRBJ2-7
v_gene: TRBV7-2
CDR3aa: CASSLVSGRPAYEQYF

j_gene: TRBJ1-5
v_gene: TRBV3-1/TRBV3-2
CDR3aa: CASSQFQGGQPQHF

j_gene: TRBJ2-5
v_gene: TRBV7-3
CDR3aa: CASSKGTSGFQETQYF

j_gene: TRBJ1-2
v_gene: TRBV3-1/TRBV3-2
CDR3aa: CASSQELRALRGYTF

j_gene: TRBJ2-7
v_gene: TRBV4-2
CDR3aa: CASSQDVLAANEQYF

j_gene: TRBJ2-1
v_gene: TRBV7-3
CDR3aa: CASSLYSGTNNEQFF

j_gene: TRBJ1-2
v_gene: TRBV15
CDR3aa: CATSRQGGANYGYTF

j_gene: TRBJ2-7
v_gene: TRBV5-1
CDR3aa: CASSFGSGSLEQYF

j_gene: TRBJ1-5
v_gene: TRBV9
CDR3aa: CASSVAPNQPQHF

j_gene: TRBJ1-4
v_gene: TRBV28
CDR3aa: CASREGGNEKLFF

j_gene: TRBJ2-1
v_gene: TRBV9
CDR3aa: CASSVGGSGGALNEQFF

j_gene: TRBJ1-1
v_gene: TRBV12-3/TRBV12-4
CDR3aa: CASRALFFTEAFF

j_gene: TRBJ1-2
v_gene: TRBV5-1
CDR3aa: CASSLGQGRDYGYTF

j_gene: TRBJ2-3
v_gene: TRBV11-2
CDR3aa: CASSLNRGATDTQYF

j_gene: TRBJ1-1
v_gene: TRBV14
CDR3aa: CASSHRTGGRNTEAFF